These 28 T cell receptor beta chains came from one sample sequenced in a study of blood T cell repertoires in COVID-19. Clones were read by immunoSEQ multiplex PCR, and TCRdb kept only the in-frame ones, dropping some. The repertoire holds about 100,000 clones, with approximately 62% as singletons. The specimen was peripheral blood. These receptors originate from an older man with acute or convalescent COVID-19.

The chain is built from TRBV5-4 and TRBJ2-1; 8 nucleotides agree with TRBD2. This CDR3 comprises 16 residues. In germline, CDR1 is SGHNT, CDR2 YYREEE (reference sequence). V lost 4 bases to trimming and J lost 6 bases; unmatched junction nucleotides: 12. This CDR3 is CASSPGSGSVRNEQFF. The CDR3 DNA reads TGTGCCAGCAGCCCTGGGAGCGGGAGCGTGCGCAATGAGCAGTTCTTC.

The V gene is TRBV28, the J gene TRBJ1-4; perhaps TRBD1 as D (5 bases). Trimming left V 6 bases short and J 7 bases short, with 18 bases between. The CDR3 contains 15 residues. The germline gives CDR1 MDHEN, CDR2 SYDVKM. CDR3 loop: CASRSTAPGAEKLFF. Here the CDR3 DNA reads TGTGCCAGCAGAAGTACAGCCCCTGGGGCTGAAAAACTGTTTTTT.

The chain has TRBV7-8 and TRBJ2-7, with TRBD2 identical over 9 bases. The CDR3 is made up of 16 amino acids. Germline V CDR1 and CDR2: SGHVS, FQNEAQ. The trim removed 1 base at V and 2 bases at J, leaving 6 bases unmatched. CDR3 protein: CASSLGLASGAYEQYF. CDR3 bases: TGTGCCAGCAGCTTAGGGTTGGCTAGCGGGGCCTACGAGCAGTACTTC.

V is TRBV28 and J is TRBJ1-2; D gene ambiguous. V was cut by 10 bases and J by 1 base, with 10 bases left in between. The CDR3 has 12 amino acids. Germline loops: CDR1 MDHEN, CDR2 SYDVKM. The CDR3 loop reads CATLGSNYGYTF. The DNA for the CDR3 is TGTGCCACCCTCGGGAGTAACTATGGCTACACCTTC.

The V and J genes are TRBV29-1 and TRBJ2-5; 7 bases match TRBD1. This CDR3 is built from 12 residues. CDR1 and CDR2 (germline): SQVTM, ANQGSEA. Unmatched junction bases numbered 5, after V lost 7 bases and J lost 3 bases. The CDR3 nucleotides are TGCAGCGCAACAGGGGCCGAAGAGACCCAGTACTTC. It specifies CSATGAEETQYF.

This clone showed up just once. The V call is TRBV24-1, the J call TRBJ1-4; 11 nucleotides match TRBD1. The CDR3 extends over 17 amino acids. The germline gives CDR1 KGHDR, CDR2 SFDVKD. J lost 7 bases, V lost 3 bases, and 9 bases had no gene match. The CDR3 loop is CATSDPGQGAGSEKLFF. The CDR3 DNA reads as TGTGCCACCAGTGATCCCGGACAGGGGGCAGGAAGTGAAAAACTGTTTTTT.

This clone was observed a few times. The chain links TRBV10-3 to TRBJ1-4; D is possibly TRBD1 (5 bases). In germline, CDR1 is ENHRY, CDR2 SYGVKD. V shed 3 bases and J shed 2 bases, with 7 bases lying between them. This CDR3 is built from 14 residues. CDR3: CAISDGGTNEKLFF. CDR3 bases: TGTGCCATCAGTGACGGGGGTACTAATGAAAAACTGTTTTTT.

V and J are TRBV7-2 and TRBJ1-2; possible D gene TRBD1, 6 bases. The V and J ends lost 6 bases and 13 bases respectively, with 18 bases between them. The CDR3 loop spans 12 amino acids. Germline V gene sequence: CDR1 SGHTA, CDR2 FQGNSA. CDR3 residues: CASRSAGAEATF. The CDR3, as DNA: TGTGCCAGCAGATCTGCGGGGGCTGAGGCCACCTTC.

The V and J genes are TRBV5-8 and TRBJ2-5; 7 bases line up with TRBD1. The CDR3 is 14 amino acids. Looked up from germline, CDR1 is SGHTS and CDR2 is YDEGEE. V was clipped by 1 base and J by 1 base; unmatched bases: 1. This chain's CDR3 is CASSLTGAQETQYF. Here the CDR3 DNA reads TGTGCCAGCAGCTTGACAGGGGCCCAAGAGACCCAGTACTTC.

Here the CDR3 reads CASSREVDTEAFF. CDR3 DNA: TGCGCCAGCAGCAGGGAGGTGGACACTGAAGCTTTCTTT. The genes are TRBV5-1 and TRBJ1-1; D uncertain. V gave up 4 bases and J gave up 3 bases, with 10 bases separating them. There are 13 residues in the CDR3. CDR1 and CDR2 from the germline V gene are SGHRS and YFSETQ. The whole variable domain, filled in from reference TRBV5-1 and TRBJ1-1, reads KAGVTQTPRYLIKTRGQQVTLSCSPISGHRSVSWYQQTPGQGLQFLFEYFSETQRNKGNFPGRFSGRQFSNSRSEMNVSTLELGDSALYLCASSREVDTEAFFGQGTRLTVV.

The chain employs TRBV4-2 and TRBJ2-7, with 9 bases matching TRBD2. The CDR3 sequence is 15 residues long. In germline, CDR1 is LGHNA, CDR2 YNFKEQ. V trimming: 3 bases; J trimming: 3 bases; junction bases outside the gene matches: 6. Here the CDR3 reads CASSHSSGAFYEQYF. In DNA, the CDR3 is TGTGCCAGCAGCCATTCTAGCGGGGCCTTCTACGAGCAGTACTTC.

This rearrangement joins TRBV5-8 to TRBJ2-7; D not certain. Germline loops: CDR1 SGHTS, CDR2 YDEGEE. The CDR3 totals 12 residues. Trimming took off 4 bases at V and 3 bases at J, with 8 bases between the two ends. The CDR3 spells CASSARLYEQYF. CDR3 DNA: TGTGCCAGCAGCGCCAGGCTCTACGAGCAGTACTTC. The entire variable domain, with the rest obtained from reference TRBV5-8 and TRBJ2-7, is as follows: EAGVTQSPTHLIKTRGQQATLRCSPISGHTSVYWYQQALGLGLQFLLWYDEGEERNRGNFPPRFSGRQFPNYSSELNVNALELEDSALYLCASSARLYEQYFGPGTRLTVT.

The V gene is TRBV3-1 (or the pseudogene TRBV3-2), the J gene TRBJ2-5, with a tentative D call TRBD2 (5 bases). Germline V gene sequence: CDR1 LGHDT, CDR2 YNNKEL (reference sequence). The CDR3 is 13 residues long. Trimming took 5 bases from V and 4 from J, leaving 11 bases between them. The CDR3 coding sequence is TGTGCCAGCAGCGAAGGACTTGGAGAGACCCAGTACTTC. It encodes CASSEGLGETQYF.

The chain uses TRBV5-1 and TRBJ1-4, with a possible D match to TRBD1 (6 bases). V lost 4 bases, J lost 0 bases, and 10 bases lay in between. This CDR3 region has 15 residues. Germline CDR1 SGHRS, CDR2 YFSETQ. CDR3 bases: TGCGCCAGCAGCCAAACAGGGACAACTAATGAAAAACTGTTTTTT. Its protein is CASSQTGTTNEKLFF.

The rearrangement links TRBV7-9 to TRBJ2-5; weak D call: TRBD2 (6 bases). The CDR3 totals 13 residues. Germline values: CDR1 SEHNR, CDR2 FQNEAQ (reference sequence). Trimming took 5 bases from V and 4 from J, leaving 11 bases between them. The CDR3 DNA follows: TGTGCCAGCAGCCTTGTGGGGGGAGAGACCCAGTACTTC. Its protein product is CASSLVGGETQYF.

The rearrangement links TRBV5-4 to TRBJ2-2; the D gene is possibly TRBD2 (6 bases). The length of the CDR3 is 15 residues. V shed 4 bases and J shed 4 bases, with 14 bases lying between them. Germline loops: CDR1 SGHNT, CDR2 YYREEE (reference sequence). The CDR3 is CASSPGGTVTGELFF. CDR3 DNA sequence: TGTGCCAGCAGCCCCGGGGGAACGGTCACCGGGGAGCTGTTTTTT.

Many counts were recorded for this clone. The V gene is TRBV29-1, the J gene TRBJ1-1; no clear D gene. The ends were cut back, 4 bases at V and 5 bases at J, with 14 bases in the middle. Per the germline V gene, CDR1 is SQVTM and CDR2 is ANQGSEA. This CDR3 has 13 residues. The CDR3 here is CSVASGRRTEAFF. In DNA form, the CDR3 reads TGCAGCGTTGCCTCGGGGAGGAGAACTGAAGCTTTCTTT.

This clone was seen many times. The chain is built from TRBV20-1 and TRBJ2-5; 10 bases align to TRBD2. V shed 3 bases, J shed 0 bases, and the junction held 4 bases outside the gene matches. Germline V lookup: CDR1 DFQATT, CDR2 SNEGSKA (reference sequence). CDR3 length: 15 amino acids. CDR3 nucleotides: TGCAGTGCTAGTCTTAGCGGGGGGTACCAAGAGACCCAGTACTTC. Protein: CSASLSGGYQETQYF.

The chain joins TRBV12-3 or TRBV12-4 to TRBJ2-2; D gene uncertain. There are 12 residues in the CDR3. Deletions cut 1 base from V and 7 bases from J, with 4 bases between. In DNA form, the CDR3 reads TGTGCCAGCAGTTTAGTCGGCGGGGAGCTGTTTTTT. Its translation: CASSLVGGELFF.

This clone was seen a few times. V and J are TRBV5-4 and TRBJ2-2, with 7 bases identical to TRBD1. CDR3 size: 16 residues. The germline gives CDR1 SGHNT, CDR2 YYREEE (reference sequence). V was pared by 0 bases and J by 4 bases, with 6 bases of the junction left unmatched. CDR3 DNA sequence: TGTGCCAGCAGCTTGGGACAGGGTATTGGCACCGGGGAGCTGTTTTTT. It translates to CASSLGQGIGTGELFF.

The CDR3 DNA reads TGTGCCATCAGTGAGTTCGGGGAAGCTTTCTTT. Protein: CAISEFGEAFF. The chain carries TRBV10-3 and TRBJ1-1; D unclear. The CDR3 spans 11 residues. V was shortened by 1 base and J by 8 bases, with 5 bases between the two germline ends. CDR1 and CDR2 from the germline V gene are ENHRY and SYGVKD.

The genes are TRBV14 and TRBJ2-1; possible D gene TRBD2, 5 bases. From germline, CDR1 is SGHDN and CDR2 FVKESK. The CDR3 spans 15 residues. Trimming removed 0 bases from V and 6 bases from J, with 12 bases in between. In DNA, the CDR3 is TGTGCCAGCAGCCAAGATACCCTAGCAGGCAATGAGCAGTTCTTC. Protein sequence: CASSQDTLAGNEQFF.

The CDR3 bases are TGTGCCTGGAGTGGTGCCGGAGGTTGGTCGCAGCAGTTCTTC. This encodes CAWSGAGGWSQQFF. The chain has TRBV30 and TRBJ2-1; a possible D gene is TRBD2 (5 bases). This CDR3 spans 14 amino acids. Trimming removed 1 base at V and 11 bases at J, with 18 bases between. Germline V gene sequence: CDR1 GTSNPN, CDR2 SVGIG (reference sequence). Combining the CDR3 with reference TRBV30 and TRBJ2-1 gives the whole variable domain SQTIHQWPATLVQPVGSPLSLECTVEGTSNPNLYWYRQAAGRGLQLLFYSVGIGQISSEVPQNLSASRPQDRQFILSSKKLLLSDSGFYLCAWSGAGGWSQQFFGPGTRLTVL.

This rearrangement joins TRBV7-6 to TRBJ2-1, with D tentatively TRBD2 (6 bases). The CDR3 spans 13 residues. V gave up 5 bases and J gave up 8 bases, with 13 bases separating them. Germline V CDR1 and CDR2: SGHVS, FNYEAQ. For the CDR3, the DNA is TGTGCCAGCAGCCCCCGGCCGGGGGATGAGCAGTTCTTC. Its translation is CASSPRPGDEQFF.

This clone is medium-sized by share. The V gene is TRBV19, the J gene TRBJ2-7, with a tentative D call TRBD2 (5 bases). V was clipped by 2 bases and J by 0 bases, with 8 bases between them. The germline gives CDR1 LNHDA, CDR2 SQIVND (reference sequence). This CDR3 contains 14 residues. CDR3 bases: TGTGCCAGTAGTATAACGGCGGGCTCCTACGAGCAGTACTTC. Protein sequence: CASSITAGSYEQYF.

The genes are TRBV7-3 and TRBJ2-2, with D unresolved. CDR1 and CDR2 from the germline V gene are SGHTA and FQGTGA. V lost 5 bases and J lost 0, with 13 bases in between. The CDR3 spans 16 residues. The CDR3 spells CASSALAATNTGELFF. DNA for the CDR3: TGTGCCAGCAGCGCCTTGGCGGCTACGAACACCGGGGAGCTGTTTTTT. The full variable domain, its missing parts supplied by reference TRBV7-3 and TRBJ2-2, is GAGVSQTPSNKVTEKGKYVELRCDPISGHTALYWYRQSLGQGPEFLIYFQGTGAADDSGLPNDRFFAVRPEGSVSTLKIQRTERGDSAVYLCASSALAATNTGELFFGEGSRLTVL.

The V and J genes are TRBV12-3 or TRBV12-4 and TRBJ2-1; the D is unclear. V gave up 4 bases and J gave up 8 bases, with 12 bases separating them. The CDR3 is 13 residues long. The DNA of the CDR3 is TGTGCCAGCAGTTCCGGGTTTATCTATGAGCAGTTCTTC. It specifies CASSSGFIYEQFF.

This clone was seen more than once but under ten times. The genes are TRBV28 and TRBJ2-7; 8 bases are a match to TRBD2. The germline V gene encodes CDR1 MDHEN and CDR2 SYDVKM. V shed 5 bases, J shed 5 bases, and the junction held 14 bases outside the gene matches. This CDR3 contains 16 residues. The CDR3 spells CASSPRGSGIRNEQYF. In DNA, the CDR3 is TGTGCCAGCAGTCCCCGAGGTAGCGGGATAAGGAACGAGCAGTACTTC.